These 20 T cell receptor beta chains came from one sample sequenced in a study of OX40 agonist ivuxolimab in advanced cancers. Clones were sequenced by immunoSEQ multiplex PCR, and TCRdb holds only the in-frame ones, with some missing. The repertoire consists of approximately 80,000 clones, with approximately 92% occurring once and the leading ten covering roughly 0.2%. Source: CD4+ or CD8+ T cells sorted from blood, taken in a trial of the OX40 agonist ivuxolimab. These receptors all come from an adult with an advanced solid tumor such as melanoma, head and neck, liver or kidney cancer.

The chain employs TRBV5-4 and TRBJ1-2; 10 bases are shared with TRBD1. Trimming cost V 1 base and J 2 bases; bases outside gene matches: 11. Germline CDR1 is SGHNT and CDR2 is YYREEE (reference sequence). This CDR3 has 18 residues. The CDR3 is CASSLLRGGDRGNYGYTF. The CDR3 DNA reads TGTGCCAGCAGCTTGCTGCGGGGGGGGGACAGGGGCAACTATGGCTACACCTTC.

This chain uses TRBV4-1 with TRBJ2-5, with D uncertain. The CDR3 has 15 amino acids. The ends were cut back, 0 bases at V and 2 bases at J, with 10 bases in the middle. Germline V CDR1 and CDR2: MGHRA, YSYEKL. In DNA form, the CDR3 reads TGCGCCAGCAGCCAAGAATTTACAGTACAAGAGACCCAGTACTTC. It is translated as CASSQEFTVQETQYF.

The V gene is TRBV15, the J gene TRBJ1-5; D gene ambiguous. Germline values: CDR1 LNHNV, CDR2 YYDKDF (reference sequence). V lost 3 bases to trimming and J lost 5 bases, with 14 bases between them. The CDR3 length is 15 residues. CDR3 protein: CATSSYRDSDQPQHF. In DNA form, the CDR3 reads TGTGCCACCAGCAGCTACCGGGATTCAGATCAGCCCCAGCATTTT.

The gene calls are TRBV5-6 and TRBJ2-7; no clear D. Germline V gene sequence: CDR1 SGHDT, CDR2 YYEEEE. The CDR3 has 14 residues. The V gene lost 2 bases and the J gene lost 0 bases, with 9 bases spanning the gap. This CDR3 is CASSLGFHSYEQYF. CDR3 bases: TGTGCCAGCAGCTTAGGCTTTCACTCCTACGAGCAGTACTTC.

V and J are TRBV25-1 and TRBJ1-1; D may be TRBD1 (5 bases). This CDR3 is built from 11 residues. Between the trimmed V and J ends, which lost 8 bases and 9 bases, there was a span of 13 bases. The germline V gene has CDR1 MGHDK and CDR2 SYGVNS. This chain's CDR3 is CASHSLGQAFF. The CDR3 coding sequence is TGTGCCAGCCACTCGCTGGGGCAAGCTTTCTTT.

The V call is TRBV7-3, the J call TRBJ2-3; no definite D call. The V gene's germline CDR1 is SGHTA and CDR2 FQGTGA. The CDR3 has 11 amino acids. Trimming removed 11 bases at V and 2 bases at J, with 8 bases between. The CDR3 DNA reads TGTGCCTCTCGAATCACAGATACGCAGTATTTT. This gives the protein CASRITDTQYF.

This clone showed up just once. The chain employs TRBV20-1 and TRBJ1-2, with D possibly being TRBD1 (6 bases). V was trimmed by 4 bases and J by 8 bases, leaving 11 bases between them. Per germline, CDR1 DFQATT and CDR2 SNEGSKA (reference sequence). The CDR3 is 11 amino acids. The CDR3: CSATRGEGYTF. The CDR3 DNA sequence: TGCAGTGCTACGAGGGGGGAGGGCTACACCTTC.

The V and J genes are TRBV15 and TRBJ2-7; D tentatively reads TRBD1 or TRBD2 (5 bases each). The CDR3 sequence is 14 residues long. The ends were cut back, 0 bases at V and 6 bases at J, with 12 bases in the middle. The germline V gene encodes CDR1 LNHNV and CDR2 YYDKDF (reference sequence). This CDR3 reads CATSRDLNGGEQYF. CDR3 nucleotide sequence: TGTGCCACCAGCAGAGATCTTAATGGGGGCGAGCAGTACTTC.

The genes are TRBV7-9 and TRBJ1-1; D remains ambiguous. Per the germline V gene, CDR1 is SEHNR and CDR2 is FQNEAQ (reference sequence). The V and J ends lost 1 base and 4 bases respectively, with 10 bases between them. This CDR3 has 14 residues. CDR3 amino acids: CASSLEGRSTEAFF. The CDR3 DNA follows: TGTGCCAGCAGCTTAGAGGGAAGGAGCACTGAAGCTTTCTTT.

This chain joins TRBV13 and TRBJ2-1; the match to TRBD2 covers 9 bases. CDR1 PRHDT and CDR2 FYEKMQ come from the germline V gene (reference sequence). V shed 5 bases and J 4 bases; nucleotides not matched to a gene: 9. The CDR3 runs to 16 residues. The CDR3 region has the DNA TGTGCCAGCAGCCCACCGACTAGCGGTCAATACAATGAGCAGTTCTTC. Translated: CASSPPTSGQYNEQFF.

V and J are TRBV2 and TRBJ1-6; D possibly corresponds to TRBD1 (5 bases). This CDR3 is built from 14 residues. The germline gives CDR1 SNHLY, CDR2 FYNNEI. The V gene lost 4 bases and the J gene lost 7 bases, with 11 bases spanning the gap. The CDR3: CASSAQGMNSPLHF. CDR3 in DNA: TGTGCCAGCAGTGCCCAGGGAATGAATTCACCCCTCCACTTT.

The chain is built from TRBV6-5 and TRBJ2-7; 9 positions agree with TRBD2. Germline V CDR1 and CDR2: MNHEY, SVGAGI. The CDR3 runs to 14 residues. After removal of 6 bases from V and 0 bases from J, the junction contained 3 bases not matched to a gene. The CDR3 DNA is TGTGCCAGCAGCGTAGCGGGAGCCTCCTACGAGCAGTACTTC. The encoded protein is CASSVAGASYEQYF.

The CDR3 DNA follows: TGCGCCAGCAGCTTAGGGGGGGCGACAGATACGCAGTATTTT. This codes for CASSLGGATDTQYF. The chain combines TRBV5-1 with TRBJ2-3, with D possibly matching TRBD2 (7 bases). CDR3 length: 14 residues. The germline V gene encodes CDR1 SGHRS and CDR2 YFSETQ. Deletions cut 2 bases from V and 3 bases from J, with 10 bases between.

The J gene is TRBJ1-4, the V gene TRBV7-9; perhaps TRBD1 as D (5 bases). Germline CDR1 is SEHNR and CDR2 is FQNEAQ (reference sequence). V dropped 5 bases and J dropped 2 bases, with 15 bases sitting between them. The CDR3 is 16 residues long. CDR3: CASSGIEGRTNEKLFF. The CDR3 coding sequence is TGTGCCAGCAGCGGTATAGAGGGGAGGACTAATGAAAAACTGTTTTTT.

The chain couples TRBV7-9 to TRBJ2-3, with no clear D. CDR1 is SEHNR and CDR2 is FQNEAQ in the germline V gene (reference sequence). The V end was cut by 1 base, the J end by 2 bases, with 13 bases between. This CDR3 has 16 residues. DNA of the CDR3: TGTGCCAGCAGCTTAGGTGACACCAGATACACAGATACGCAGTATTTT. Translating it yields CASSLGDTRYTDTQYF.

The chain links TRBV6-1 to TRBJ1-2; D gene uncertain. The CDR3 extends over 14 amino acids. Between the trimmed V and J ends, which lost 1 base and 7 bases, there was a span of 13 bases. Per germline, CDR1 MNHNS and CDR2 SASEGT. As DNA, the CDR3 is TGTGCCAGCAGTGAAGTTAGGGAAAGGATTGGCTACACCTTC. It is translated as CASSEVRERIGYTF.

The chain links TRBV18 to TRBJ2-7; D is uncertain. The CDR3 runs to 13 residues. Per germline, CDR1 KGHSH and CDR2 LQKENI. V lost 3 bases to trimming and J lost 0 bases, with 6 bases between them. CDR3: CASSPGISYEQYF. CDR3 bases: TGTGCCAGCTCACCTGGGATCTCCTACGAGCAGTACTTC.

The V call is TRBV19, the J call TRBJ2-4; a weak D match, TRBD1 (5 bases). Deletions cut 5 bases from V and 0 bases from J, with 20 bases between. CDR3 length equals 18 residues. Germline V gene lookup returns CDR1 LNHDA and CDR2 SQIVND (reference sequence). Here the CDR3 reads CASSVRGHFPIAKNIQYF. The CDR3 nucleotides read TGTGCCAGTAGTGTAAGGGGCCACTTTCCGATAGCCAAAAACATTCAGTACTTC.

The chain has TRBV2 and TRBJ2-5, with TRBD2 identical over 9 bases. The V gene's germline CDR1 is SNHLY and CDR2 FYNNEI. This CDR3 spans 16 amino acids. The V gene end was trimmed by 4 bases and the J gene end by 5 bases; junction bases not matched to a gene: 11. Here the CDR3 reads CASSVRLAGLGETQYF. In nucleotides, the CDR3 is TGTGCCAGCAGTGTACGTCTAGCGGGGCTTGGGGAGACCCAGTACTTC.

The chain combines TRBV5-4 with TRBJ2-3; 7 nucleotides line up with TRBD2. V trimming: 2 bases; J trimming: 10 bases; junction bases outside the gene matches: 7. Germline-derived CDR1 and CDR2 are SGHNT and YYREEE (reference sequence). There are 13 residues in the CDR3. DNA of the CDR3: TGTGCCAGCAGCTTCAATACGGGGGGATCGCAGTATTTT. Residues: CASSFNTGGSQYF.